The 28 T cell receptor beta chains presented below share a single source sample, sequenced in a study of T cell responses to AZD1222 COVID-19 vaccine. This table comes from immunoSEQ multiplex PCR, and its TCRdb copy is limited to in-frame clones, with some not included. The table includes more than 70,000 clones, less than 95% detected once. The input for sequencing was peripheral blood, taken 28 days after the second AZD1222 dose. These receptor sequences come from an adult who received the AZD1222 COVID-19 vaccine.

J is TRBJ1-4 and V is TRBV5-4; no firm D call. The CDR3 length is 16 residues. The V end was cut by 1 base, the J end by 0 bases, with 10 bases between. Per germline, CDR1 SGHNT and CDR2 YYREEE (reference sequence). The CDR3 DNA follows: TGTGCCAGCAGCTTGATGGGAGAATCAACTAATGAAAAACTGTTTTTT. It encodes CASSLMGESTNEKLFF.

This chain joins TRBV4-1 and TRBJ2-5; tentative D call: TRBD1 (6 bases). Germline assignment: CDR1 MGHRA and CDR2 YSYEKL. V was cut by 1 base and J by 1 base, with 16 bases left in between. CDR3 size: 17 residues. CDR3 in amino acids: CASSQAGQMGLQETQYF. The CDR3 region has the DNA TGCGCCAGCAGCCAAGCAGGACAGATGGGTCTCCAAGAGACCCAGTACTTC.

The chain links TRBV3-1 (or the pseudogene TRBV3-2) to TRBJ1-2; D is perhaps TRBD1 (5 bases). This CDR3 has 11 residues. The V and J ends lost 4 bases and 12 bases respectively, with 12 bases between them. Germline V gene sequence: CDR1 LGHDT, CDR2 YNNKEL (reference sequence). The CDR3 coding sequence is TGTGCCAGCAGCCCACGAAGGGGCGACACCTTC. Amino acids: CASSPRRGDTF.

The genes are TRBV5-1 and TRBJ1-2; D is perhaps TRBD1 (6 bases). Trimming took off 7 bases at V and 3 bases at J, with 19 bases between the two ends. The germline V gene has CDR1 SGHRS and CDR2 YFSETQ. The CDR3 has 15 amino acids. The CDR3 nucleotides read TGCGCCAGCCGGTCTACTACAGGGTGGGACTATGGCTACACCTTC. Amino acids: CASRSTTGWDYGYTF.

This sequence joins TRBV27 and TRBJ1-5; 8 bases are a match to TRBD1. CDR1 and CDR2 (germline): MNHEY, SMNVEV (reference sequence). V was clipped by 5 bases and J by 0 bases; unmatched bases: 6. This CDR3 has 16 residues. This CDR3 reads CASSGQGGYSNQPQHF. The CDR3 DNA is TGTGCCAGCAGTGGACAGGGAGGGTATAGCAATCAGCCCCAGCATTTT.

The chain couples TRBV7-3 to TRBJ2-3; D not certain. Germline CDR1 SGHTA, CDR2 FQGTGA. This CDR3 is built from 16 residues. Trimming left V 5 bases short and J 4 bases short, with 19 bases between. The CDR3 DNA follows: TGTGCCAGCAGCCCCCTCGGTGCGATGGGTTCAGATACGCAGTATTTT. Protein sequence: CASSPLGAMGSDTQYF.

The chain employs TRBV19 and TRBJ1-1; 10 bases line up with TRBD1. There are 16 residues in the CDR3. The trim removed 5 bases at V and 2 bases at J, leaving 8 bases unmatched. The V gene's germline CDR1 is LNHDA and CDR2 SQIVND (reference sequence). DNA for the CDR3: TGTGCCAGTAGTGCTCCCGGGACAGGGGTTAACACTGAAGCTTTCTTT. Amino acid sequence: CASSAPGTGVNTEAFF.

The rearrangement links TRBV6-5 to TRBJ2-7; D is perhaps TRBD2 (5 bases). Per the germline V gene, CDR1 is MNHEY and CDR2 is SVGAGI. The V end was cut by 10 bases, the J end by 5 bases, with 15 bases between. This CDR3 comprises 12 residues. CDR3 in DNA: TGTGCCAACGGGATTCCCGGGAACGAGCAGTACTTC. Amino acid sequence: CANGIPGNEQYF.

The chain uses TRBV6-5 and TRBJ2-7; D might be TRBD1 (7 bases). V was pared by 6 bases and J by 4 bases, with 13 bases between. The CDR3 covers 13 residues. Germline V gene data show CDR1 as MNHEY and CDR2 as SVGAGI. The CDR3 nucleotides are TGTGCCAGCAGGGACAGGACTAATTACGAGCAGTACTTC. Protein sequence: CASRDRTNYEQYF.

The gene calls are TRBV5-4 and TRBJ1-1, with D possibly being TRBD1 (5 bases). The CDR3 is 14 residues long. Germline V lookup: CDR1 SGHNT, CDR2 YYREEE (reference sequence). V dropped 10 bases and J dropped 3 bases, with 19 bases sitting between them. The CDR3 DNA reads TGTGCCTGCTCCCGGGGGGTAGGGGACACTGAAGCTTTCTTT. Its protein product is CACSRGVGDTEAFF.

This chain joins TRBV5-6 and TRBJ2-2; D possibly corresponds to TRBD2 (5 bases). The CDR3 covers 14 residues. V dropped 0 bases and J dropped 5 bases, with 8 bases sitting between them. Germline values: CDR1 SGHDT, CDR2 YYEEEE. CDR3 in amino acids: CASSLAGRTGELFF. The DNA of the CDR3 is TGTGCCAGCAGCTTGGCGGGAAGGACCGGGGAGCTGTTTTTT.

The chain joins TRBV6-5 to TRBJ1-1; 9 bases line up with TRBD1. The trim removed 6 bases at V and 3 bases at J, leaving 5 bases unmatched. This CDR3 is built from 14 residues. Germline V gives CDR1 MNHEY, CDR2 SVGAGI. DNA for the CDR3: TGTGCCAGCAGACAGGGGGCAGGGTACACTGAAGCTTTCTTT. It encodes CASRQGAGYTEAFF.

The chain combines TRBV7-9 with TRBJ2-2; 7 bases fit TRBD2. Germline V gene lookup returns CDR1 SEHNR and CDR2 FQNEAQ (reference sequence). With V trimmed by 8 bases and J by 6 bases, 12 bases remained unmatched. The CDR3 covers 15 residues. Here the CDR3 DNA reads TGTGCCAGCGGTCAATCGCGGGGGTCGGCCGGGGAGCTGTTTTTT. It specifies CASGQSRGSAGELFF.

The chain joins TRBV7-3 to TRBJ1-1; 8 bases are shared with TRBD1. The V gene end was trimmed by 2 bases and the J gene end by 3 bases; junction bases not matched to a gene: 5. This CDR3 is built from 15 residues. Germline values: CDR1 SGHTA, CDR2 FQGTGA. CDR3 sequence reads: CASSLQGAWDTEAFF. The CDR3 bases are TGTGCCAGCAGCTTACAGGGGGCATGGGACACTGAAGCTTTCTTT.

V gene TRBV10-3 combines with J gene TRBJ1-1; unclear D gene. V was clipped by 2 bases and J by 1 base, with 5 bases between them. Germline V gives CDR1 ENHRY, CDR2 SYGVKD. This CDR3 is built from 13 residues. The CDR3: CAISEGENTEAFF. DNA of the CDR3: TGTGCCATCAGTGAGGGTGAGAACACTGAAGCTTTCTTT.

CDR3 region: CASSGGYSYNEQFF. The CDR3 DNA sequence: TGCGCCAGCAGTGGGGGTTACTCCTACAATGAGCAGTTCTTC. The V call is TRBV5-1, the J call TRBJ2-1, with D perhaps being TRBD1 or TRBD2 (5 bases each). Per germline, CDR1 SGHRS and CDR2 YFSETQ. Trimming removed 5 bases at V and 0 bases at J, with 9 bases between. The CDR3 spans 14 residues.

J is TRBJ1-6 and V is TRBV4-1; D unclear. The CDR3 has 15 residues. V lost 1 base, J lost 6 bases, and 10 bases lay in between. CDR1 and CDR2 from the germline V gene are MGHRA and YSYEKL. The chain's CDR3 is CASSQGLATNSPLHF. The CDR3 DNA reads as TGCGCCAGCAGCCAAGGCCTAGCGACTAATTCACCCCTCCACTTT.

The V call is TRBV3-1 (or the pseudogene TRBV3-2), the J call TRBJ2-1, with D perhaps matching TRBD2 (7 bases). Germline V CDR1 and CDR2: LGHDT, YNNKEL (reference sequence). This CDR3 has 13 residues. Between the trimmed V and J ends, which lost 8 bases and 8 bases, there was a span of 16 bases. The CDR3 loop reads CASSGGGGYEQFF. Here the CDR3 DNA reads TGTGCCAGCTCGGGAGGAGGGGGGTATGAGCAGTTCTTC.

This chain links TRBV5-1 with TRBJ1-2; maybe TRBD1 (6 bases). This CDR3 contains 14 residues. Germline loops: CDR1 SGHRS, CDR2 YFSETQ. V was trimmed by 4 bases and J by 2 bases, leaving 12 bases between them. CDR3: CASSGGQDNYGYTF. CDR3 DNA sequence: TGCGCCAGCAGCGGGGGACAAGACAACTATGGCTACACCTTC.

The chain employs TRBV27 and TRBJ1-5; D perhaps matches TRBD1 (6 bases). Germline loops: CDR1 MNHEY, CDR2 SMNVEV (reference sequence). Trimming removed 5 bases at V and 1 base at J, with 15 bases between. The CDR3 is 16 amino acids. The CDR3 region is CASSPTGQRSNQPQHF. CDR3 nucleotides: TGTGCCAGCAGTCCGACCGGACAGAGGAGCAATCAGCCCCAGCATTTT.

The CDR3 DNA reads TGCAGTGCTAGTAGCGGAAGCACAGATACGCAGTATTTT. Amino acids: CSASSGSTDTQYF. The chain links TRBV20-1 to TRBJ2-3; tentatively, D is TRBD2 (6 bases). Trimming took off 3 bases at V and 0 bases at J, with 7 bases between the two ends. CDR3 length equals 13 residues. Per the germline V gene, CDR1 is DFQATT and CDR2 is SNEGSKA (reference sequence).

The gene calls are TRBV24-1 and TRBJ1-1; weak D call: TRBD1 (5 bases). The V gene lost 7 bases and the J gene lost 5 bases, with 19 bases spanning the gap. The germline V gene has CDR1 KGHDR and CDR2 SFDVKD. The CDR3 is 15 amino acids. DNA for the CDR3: TGTGCCACCAGACCCCCTGGGGGGGGAGAGACTGAAGCTTTCTTT. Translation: CATRPPGGGETEAFF.

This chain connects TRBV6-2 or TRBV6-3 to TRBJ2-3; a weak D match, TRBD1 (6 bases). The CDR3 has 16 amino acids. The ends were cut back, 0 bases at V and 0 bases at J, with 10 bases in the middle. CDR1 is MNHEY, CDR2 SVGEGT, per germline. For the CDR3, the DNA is TGTGCCAGCAGTTACTCTAGACAGGCCAGCACAGATACGCAGTATTTT. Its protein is CASSYSRQASTDTQYF.

In DNA form, the CDR3 reads TGTGCCAGCAGCTTAGAGAGTGGGGGAGAAATCTATGGCTACACCTTC. This gives the protein CASSLESGGEIYGYTF. The chain joins TRBV7-8 to TRBJ1-2; a weak D match, TRBD1 (5 bases). Trimming shortened V by 1 base and J by 4 bases, and 16 bases separated the two germline ends. This CDR3 has 16 residues. The germline CDR1 and CDR2 sequences are SGHVS and FQNEAQ.

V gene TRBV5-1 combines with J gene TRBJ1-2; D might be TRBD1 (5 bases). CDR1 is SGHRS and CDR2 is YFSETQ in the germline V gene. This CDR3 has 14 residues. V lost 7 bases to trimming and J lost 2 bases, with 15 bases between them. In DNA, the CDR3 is TGCGCCAGCTCCCCGGGGCTATCCAACTATGGCTACACCTTC. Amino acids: CASSPGLSNYGYTF.

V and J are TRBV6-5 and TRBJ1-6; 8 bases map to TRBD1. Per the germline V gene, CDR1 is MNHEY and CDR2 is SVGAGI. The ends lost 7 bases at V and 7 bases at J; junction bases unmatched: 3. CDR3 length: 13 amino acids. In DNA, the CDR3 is TGTGCCAGCAAGCGGGACAGGAATTCACCCCTCCACTTT. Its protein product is CASKRDRNSPLHF.

In nucleotides, the CDR3 is TGTGCCTGGAGCCTAACTAGCAGGGGCCCAGATACGCAGTATTTT. Protein product: CAWSLTSRGPDTQYF. The gene calls are TRBV30 and TRBJ2-3; D tentatively fits TRBD1 or TRBD2 (6 bases each). The ends were cut back, 3 bases at V and 4 bases at J, with 17 bases in the middle. The CDR3 runs 15 residues. Per the germline V gene, CDR1 is GTSNPN and CDR2 is SVGIG (reference sequence). The variable domain in full, completed from reference TRBV30 and TRBJ2-3, reads SQTIHQWPATLVQPVGSPLSLECTVEGTSNPNLYWYRQAAGRGLQLLFYSVGIGQISSEVPQNLSASRPQDRQFILSSKKLLLSDSGFYLCAWSLTSRGPDTQYFGPGTRLTVL.

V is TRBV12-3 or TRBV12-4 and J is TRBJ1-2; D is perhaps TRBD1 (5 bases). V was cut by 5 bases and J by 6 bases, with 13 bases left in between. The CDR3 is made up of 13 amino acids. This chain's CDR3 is CASSGTLVDGYTF. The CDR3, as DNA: TGTGCCAGCAGTGGGACTCTGGTGGATGGCTACACCTTC.